What follows are 5 T cell receptor beta chains derived from one specimen sequenced in a study of cytomegalovirus exposure and HLA in healthy donors. In the PCR, 60 Vbeta and 13 Jbeta primers were used. The method was immunoSEQ multiplex PCR; TCRdb's version includes in-frame clones alone and lacks a portion of them. The table includes about 59,000 clones, 75% to 85% detected once. The sample taken for sequencing was PBMCs. The receptors shown here come from a human donor in good health.

The chain couples TRBV5-1 to TRBJ2-5, with 7 bases aligning to TRBD2. Germline loops: CDR1 SGHRS, CDR2 YFSETQ. This CDR3 region has 18 residues. The V and J ends lost 2 bases and 5 bases, in that order; junction bases with no gene match: 18. CDR3 bases: TGCGCCAGCAGCTTTGGACACGGCCTGAGCGGGACGGGGGAGACCCAGTACTTC. Residues: CASSFGHGLSGTGETQYF.

The rearrangement links TRBV30 to TRBJ2-1; TRBD2 aligns across 8 bases. Germline V gives CDR1 GTSNPN, CDR2 SVGIG (reference sequence). The V segment lost 3 bases and the J segment 6 bases; nucleotides outside the gene matches: 4. The CDR3 length is 13 residues. Here the CDR3 DNA reads TGTGCCTGGAGCCCCGGGGGGGGCAATGAGCAGTTCTTC. Translating it yields CAWSPGGGNEQFF.

This clone was seen only once. The sample contains more than one DNA sequence encoding this CDR3. The gene calls are TRBV16 and TRBJ1-2, with 9 bases fitting TRBD1. The CDR3 sequence is 15 residues long. The germline gives CDR1 KGHSY, CDR2 FQNENV. Trimming took 2 bases from V and 2 from J; bases not matched to a gene: 3. The CDR3 here is CASSQGTGLNYGYTF. In nucleotides, the CDR3 is TGTGCCAGCAGCCAAGGGACAGGGTTGAACTATGGCTACACCTTC.

The J gene is TRBJ2-1, the V gene TRBV18; D perhaps matches TRBD1 (5 bases). The CDR3 length is 13 residues. V was trimmed by 6 bases and J by 9 bases, leaving 15 bases between them. CDR1 is KGHSH, CDR2 LQKENI, per germline. In nucleotides, the CDR3 is TGTGCCAGCTCTCCCAGGGTGGAAGGTGAGCAGTTCTTC. It yields the protein CASSPRVEGEQFF.

This clone was counted between two and nine times. The V and J genes are TRBV30 and TRBJ1-2, with D tentatively TRBD1 (5 bases). The germline V gene encodes CDR1 GTSNPN and CDR2 SVGIG (reference sequence). Trimming stripped 4 bases from V and 6 bases from J, with 21 bases between. The CDR3 has 15 residues. The CDR3 here is CAWNSIPDNVDGYTF. The CDR3 region has the DNA TGTGCCTGGAATAGTATTCCGGACAATGTGGATGGCTACACCTTC.